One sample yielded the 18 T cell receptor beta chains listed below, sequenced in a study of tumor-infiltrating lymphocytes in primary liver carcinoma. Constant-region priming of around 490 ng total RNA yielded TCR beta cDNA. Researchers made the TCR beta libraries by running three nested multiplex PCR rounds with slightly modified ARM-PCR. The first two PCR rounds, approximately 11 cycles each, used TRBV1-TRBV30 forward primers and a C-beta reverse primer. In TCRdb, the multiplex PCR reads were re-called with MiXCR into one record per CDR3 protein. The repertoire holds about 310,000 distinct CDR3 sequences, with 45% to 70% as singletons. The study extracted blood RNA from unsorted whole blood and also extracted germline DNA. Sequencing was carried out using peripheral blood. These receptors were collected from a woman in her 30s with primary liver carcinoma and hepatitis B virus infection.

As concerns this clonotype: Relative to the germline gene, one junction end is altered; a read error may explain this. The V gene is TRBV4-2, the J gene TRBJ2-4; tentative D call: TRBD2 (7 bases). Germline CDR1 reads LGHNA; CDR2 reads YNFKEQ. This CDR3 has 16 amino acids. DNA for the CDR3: TGTGACAGCAGCCAAGGGGGGGCGGGAACCAAAAACATTCAGTACTTC. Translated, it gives CDSSQGGAGTKNIQYF.

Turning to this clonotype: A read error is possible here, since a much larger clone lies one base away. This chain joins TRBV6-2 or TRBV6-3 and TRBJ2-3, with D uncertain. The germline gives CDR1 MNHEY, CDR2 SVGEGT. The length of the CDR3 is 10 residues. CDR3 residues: CVSSYKKQYF. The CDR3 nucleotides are TGTGTCAGCAGTTACAAGAAGCAGTATTTT.

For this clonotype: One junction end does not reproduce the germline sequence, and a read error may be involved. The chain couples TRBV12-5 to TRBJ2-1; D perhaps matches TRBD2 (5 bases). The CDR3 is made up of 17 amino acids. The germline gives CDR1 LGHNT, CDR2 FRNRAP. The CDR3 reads CATGLNLLAESYNEQFF. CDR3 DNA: TGTGCTACTGGTTTGAACCTCCTAGCAGAATCCTACAATGAGCAGTTCTTC.

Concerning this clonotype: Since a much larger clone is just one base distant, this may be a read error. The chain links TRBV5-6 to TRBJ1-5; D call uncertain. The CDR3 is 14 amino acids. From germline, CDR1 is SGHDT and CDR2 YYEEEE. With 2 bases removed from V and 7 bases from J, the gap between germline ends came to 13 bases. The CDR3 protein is CASSFSWARQPQHF. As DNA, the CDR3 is TGTGCCAGCAGCTTCTCATGGGCTCGGCAGCCCCAGCATTTT.

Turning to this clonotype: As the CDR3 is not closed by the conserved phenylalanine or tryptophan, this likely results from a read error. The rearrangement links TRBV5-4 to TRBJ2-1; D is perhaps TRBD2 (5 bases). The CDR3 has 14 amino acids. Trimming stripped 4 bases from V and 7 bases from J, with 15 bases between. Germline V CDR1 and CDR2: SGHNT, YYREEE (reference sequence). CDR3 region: CASSVPGYRNEQFS. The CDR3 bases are TGTGCCAGCAGCGTACCGGGATATCGTAATGAGCAGTTCTCC.

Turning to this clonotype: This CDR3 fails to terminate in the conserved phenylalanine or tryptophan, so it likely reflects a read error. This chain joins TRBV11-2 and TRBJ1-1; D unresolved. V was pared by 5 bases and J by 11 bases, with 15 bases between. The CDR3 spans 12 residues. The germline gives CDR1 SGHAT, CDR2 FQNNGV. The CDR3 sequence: CASSLGRSDAFI. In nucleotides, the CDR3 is TGTGCCAGCAGCCTAGGACGGAGTGATGCTTTCATT.

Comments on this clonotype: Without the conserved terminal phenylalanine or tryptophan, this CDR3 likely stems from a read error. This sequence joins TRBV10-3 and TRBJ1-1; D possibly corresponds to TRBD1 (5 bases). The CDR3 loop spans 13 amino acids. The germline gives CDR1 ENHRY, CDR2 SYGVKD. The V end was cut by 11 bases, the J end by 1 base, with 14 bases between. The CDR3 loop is CAAQTDPNTEAFV. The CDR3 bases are TGTGCCGCCCAGACAGATCCGAACACTGAAGCTTTCGTT.

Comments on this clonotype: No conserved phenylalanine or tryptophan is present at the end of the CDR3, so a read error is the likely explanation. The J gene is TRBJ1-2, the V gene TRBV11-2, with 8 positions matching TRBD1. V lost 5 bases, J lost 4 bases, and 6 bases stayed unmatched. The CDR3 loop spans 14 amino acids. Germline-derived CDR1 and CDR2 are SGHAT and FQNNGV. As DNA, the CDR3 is TGTGCCAGCAGCCCTGGACAGGGTGGCTATGGCTACACCCTT. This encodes CASSPGQGGYGYTL.

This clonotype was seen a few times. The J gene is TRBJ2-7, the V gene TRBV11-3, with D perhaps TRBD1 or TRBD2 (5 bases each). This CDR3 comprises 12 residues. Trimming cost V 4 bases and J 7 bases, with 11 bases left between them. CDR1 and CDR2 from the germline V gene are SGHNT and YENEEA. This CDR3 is CASSSQWGEQYF. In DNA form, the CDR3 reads TGTGCCAGCAGCTCCCAATGGGGGGAGCAGTACTTC. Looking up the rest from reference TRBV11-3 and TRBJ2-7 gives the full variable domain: EAGVVQSPRYKIIEKKQPVAFWCNPISGHNTLYWYLQNLGQGPELLIRYENEEAVDDSQLPKDRFSAERLKGVDSTLKIQPAELGDSAVYLCASSSQWGEQYFGPGTRLTVT.

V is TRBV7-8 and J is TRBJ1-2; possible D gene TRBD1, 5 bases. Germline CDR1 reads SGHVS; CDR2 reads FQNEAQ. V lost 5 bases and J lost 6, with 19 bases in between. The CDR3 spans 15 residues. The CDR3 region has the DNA TGTGCCAGCAGCCATCCCCTTGGGACCAACAATGGCTACACCTTC. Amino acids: CASSHPLGTNNGYTF.

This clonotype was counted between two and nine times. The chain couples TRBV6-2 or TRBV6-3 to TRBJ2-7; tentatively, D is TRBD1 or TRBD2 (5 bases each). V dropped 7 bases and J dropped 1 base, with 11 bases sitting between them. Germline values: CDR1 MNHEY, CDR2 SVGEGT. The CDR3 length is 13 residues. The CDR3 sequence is CASTQWGSYEQYF. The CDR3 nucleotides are TGTGCCAGCACGCAGTGGGGGTCCTACGAGCAGTACTTC.

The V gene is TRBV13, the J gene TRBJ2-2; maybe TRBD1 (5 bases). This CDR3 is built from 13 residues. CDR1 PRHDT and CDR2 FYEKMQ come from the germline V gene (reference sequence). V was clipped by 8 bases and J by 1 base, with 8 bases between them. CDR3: CASLTVNTGELFF. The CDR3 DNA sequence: TGTGCCAGCTTGACAGTGAACACCGGGGAGCTGTTTTTT. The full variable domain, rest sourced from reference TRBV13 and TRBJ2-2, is AAGVIQSPRHLIKEKRETATLKCYPIPRHDTVYWYQQGPGQDPQFLISFYEKMQSDKGSIPDRFSAQQFSDYHSELNMSSLELGDSALYFCASLTVNTGELFFGEGSRLTVL.

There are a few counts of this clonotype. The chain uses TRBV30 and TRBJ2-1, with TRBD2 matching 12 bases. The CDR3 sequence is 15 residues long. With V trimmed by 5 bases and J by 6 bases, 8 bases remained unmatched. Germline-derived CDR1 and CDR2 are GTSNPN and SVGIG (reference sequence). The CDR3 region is CAWLAGGPMANEQFF. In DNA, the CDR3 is TGTGCCTGGCTAGCGGGAGGGCCAATGGCCAATGAGCAGTTCTTC.

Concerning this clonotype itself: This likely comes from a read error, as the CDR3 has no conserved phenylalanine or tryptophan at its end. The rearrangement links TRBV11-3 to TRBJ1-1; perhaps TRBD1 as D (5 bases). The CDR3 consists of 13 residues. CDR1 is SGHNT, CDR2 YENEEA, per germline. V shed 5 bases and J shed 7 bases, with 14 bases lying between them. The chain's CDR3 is CASSPGQNSEAFL. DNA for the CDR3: TGTGCCAGCAGCCCTGGACAAAATAGTGAAGCTTTCCTT.

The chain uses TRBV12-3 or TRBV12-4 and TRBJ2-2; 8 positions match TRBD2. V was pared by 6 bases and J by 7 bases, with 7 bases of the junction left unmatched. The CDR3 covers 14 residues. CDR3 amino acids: CASRPSGRFGELFF. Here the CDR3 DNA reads TGTGCCAGCAGACCCAGCGGGAGATTCGGGGAGCTGTTTTTT.

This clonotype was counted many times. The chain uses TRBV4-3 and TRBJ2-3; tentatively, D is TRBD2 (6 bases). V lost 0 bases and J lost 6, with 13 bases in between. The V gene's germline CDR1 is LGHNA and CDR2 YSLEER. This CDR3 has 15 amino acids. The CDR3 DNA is TGCGCCAGCAGCCAAGATCTGACTAGTGCGGATACGCAGTATTTT. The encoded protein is CASSQDLTSADTQYF.

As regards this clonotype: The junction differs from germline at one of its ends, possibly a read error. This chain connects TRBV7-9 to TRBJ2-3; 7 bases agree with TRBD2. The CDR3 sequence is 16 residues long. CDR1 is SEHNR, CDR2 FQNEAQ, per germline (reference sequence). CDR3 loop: CAISRTRGGSRDTQYF. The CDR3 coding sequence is TGTGCCATCAGCAGGACCCGGGGCGGGAGTAGGGATACGCAGTATTTT.

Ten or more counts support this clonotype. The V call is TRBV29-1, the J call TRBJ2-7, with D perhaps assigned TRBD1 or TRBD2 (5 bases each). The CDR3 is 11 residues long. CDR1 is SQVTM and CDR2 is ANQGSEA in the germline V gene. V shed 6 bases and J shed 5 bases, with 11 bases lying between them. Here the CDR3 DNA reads TGCAGCGTACAAACGGGGCACGAGCAGTACTTC. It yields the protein CSVQTGHEQYF.